This is a list of T cell receptor beta chains from one sample in a study of CD8 T cells in ankylosing spondylitis. TCRdb processed the 5' RACE reads anew with MiXCR; each CDR3 protein has one entry. Found here are about 340,000 distinct CDR3 sequences, roughly 14% of them singletons; the top ten hold 0.9% to 1.2%. The sequencing input was blood, either unsorted or a sorted T cell fraction (not recorded which). The receptors stem from a male donor with ankylosing spondylitis or in good health (not recorded which). CDR3s include the opening cysteine and the closing phenylalanine or tryptophan. The D gene is left open where the match is weak. Some rows have no size entry. The others give once, few or many, or a class for an expanded clone.

v_call: TRBV2
j_call: TRBJ2-3
clone_size: few
d_call: NA
cdr3_aa: CASSENRDLTDTQYF
cdr3_nt: TGTGCCAGCAGTGAAAATAGGGATCTCACAGATACGCAGTATTTT

v_call: TRBV12-3/TRBV12-4
j_call: TRBJ1-1
clone_size: few
d_call: TRBD1
cdr3_aa: CASGPGQGALFSEAFF
cdr3_nt: TGTGCCAGCGGGCCGGGACAGGGGGCCCTTTTCTCTGAAGCTTTCTTT

v_call: TRBV5-1
j_call: TRBJ1-1
clone_size: few
d_call: NA
cdr3_aa: CASSSYEVNTEAFF
cdr3_nt: TGCGCCAGCAGCTCTTATGAAGTGAACACTGAAGCTTTCTTT

v_call: TRBV5-1
j_call: TRBJ2-1
clone_size: few
d_call: TRBD1
cdr3_aa: CASSQGQGRYNEQFF
cdr3_nt: TGCGCCAGCAGCCAAGGACAGGGTCGGTACAATGAGCAGTTCTTC

v_call: TRBV5-1
j_call: TRBJ1-5
clone_size: few
d_call: NA
cdr3_aa: CASSTYGGDQPQHF
cdr3_nt: TGCGCCAGCAGCACCTACGGGGGGGATCAGCCCCAGCATTTT

v_call: TRBV30
j_call: TRBJ2-7
clone_size: NA
d_call: NA
cdr3_aa: CAWSPRYEQYF
cdr3_nt: TGTGCCTGGAGTCCCCGGTACGAGCAGTACTTC

v_call: TRBV4-2
j_call: TRBJ2-5
clone_size: NA
d_call: TRBD2
cdr3_aa: CASSQDVQRGQYF
cdr3_nt: TGTGCCAGCAGCCAAGATGTCCAGCGGGGCCAGTACTTC

v_call: TRBV5-1
j_call: TRBJ1-1
clone_size: many
d_call: NA
cdr3_aa: CASSFSENTEAFF
cdr3_nt: TGCGCCAGCAGCTTTAGCGAAAATACTGAAGCTTTCTTT

v_call: TRBV29-1
j_call: TRBJ2-1
clone_size: few
d_call: TRBD1
cdr3_aa: CSVWDRRSYNEQFF
cdr3_nt: TGCAGCGTTTGGGACAGGAGGTCCTACAATGAGCAGTTCTTC

v_call: TRBV5-6
j_call: TRBJ2-5
clone_size: NA
d_call: NA
cdr3_aa: CASSLRTGSETQYF
cdr3_nt: TGTGCCAGCAGCCTAAGAACAGGGAGTGAGACCCAGTACTTC

v_call: TRBV20-1
j_call: TRBJ2-7
clone_size: few
d_call: TRBD1
cdr3_aa: CSARDAQGAQHEQYF
cdr3_nt: TGCAGTGCTAGAGATGCCCAGGGGGCTCAACACGAGCAGTACTTC

v_call: TRBV25-1
j_call: TRBJ1-2
clone_size: NA
d_call: NA
cdr3_aa: CASDTTGRRAPLF
cdr3_nt: TGTGCCAGTGACACGACAGGTCGGAGGGCCCCTCTCTTC

v_call: TRBV5-6
j_call: TRBJ2-1
clone_size: many
d_call: NA
cdr3_aa: CASRDSYNEQFF
cdr3_nt: TGTGCCAGCAGGGACTCCTACAATGAGCAGTTCTTC

v_call: TRBV20-1
j_call: TRBJ2-1
clone_size: NA
d_call: TRBD2
cdr3_aa: CSAAWTSGRGEQFF
cdr3_nt: TGCAGTGCTGCATGGACTAGCGGGAGGGGTGAGCAGTTCTTC

v_call: TRBV20-1
j_call: TRBJ2-1
clone_size: NA
d_call: TRBD2
cdr3_aa: CSATTSGGNEQFF
cdr3_nt: TGCAGTGCTACGACTAGCGGAGGCAATGAGCAGTTCTTC

v_call: TRBV18
j_call: TRBJ2-1
clone_size: NA
d_call: NA
cdr3_aa: CASSPQGGSNEQFF
cdr3_nt: TGTGCCAGCTCCCCGCAGGGGGGGTCAAATGAGCAGTTCTTC

v_call: TRBV12-3/TRBV12-4
j_call: TRBJ1-1
clone_size: many
d_call: TRBD1
cdr3_aa: CASSNRGPTEAFF
cdr3_nt: TGTGCCAGCAGTAACAGGGGGCCAACTGAAGCTTTCTTT

v_call: TRBV5-1
j_call: TRBJ2-5
clone_size: few
d_call: NA
cdr3_aa: CASSLDEVYQETQYF
cdr3_nt: TGCGCCAGCAGCTTGGATGAGGTTTACCAAGAGACCCAGTACTTC

v_call: TRBV25-1
j_call: TRBJ1-2
clone_size: NA
d_call: TRBD1
cdr3_aa: CASSEYPRAGGPSGYTF
cdr3_nt: TGTGCCAGCAGTGAATATCCTAGGGCAGGGGGCCCGTCTGGCTACACCTTC

v_call: TRBV14
j_call: TRBJ1-1
clone_size: NA
d_call: NA
cdr3_aa: CASSLPGRGTEAFF
cdr3_nt: TGTGCCAGCAGCCTGCCAGGGAGGGGCACTGAAGCTTTCTTT

v_call: TRBV6-1
j_call: TRBJ2-2
clone_size: few
d_call: NA
cdr3_aa: CASSRSGDTGELFF
cdr3_nt: TGTGCCAGCAGCCGTTCAGGAGACACCGGGGAGCTGTTTTTT

v_call: TRBV7-2
j_call: TRBJ2-7
clone_size: NA
d_call: NA
cdr3_aa: CASSSRPGDEQYF
cdr3_nt: TGTGCCAGCAGTTCTCGTCCCGGGGACGAGCAGTACTTC

v_call: TRBV3-1
j_call: TRBJ2-5
clone_size: NA
d_call: TRBD1
cdr3_aa: CASSHRRDSPETQYF
cdr3_nt: TGTGCCAGCAGCCACCGCAGGGACAGTCCGGAGACCCAGTACTTC

v_call: TRBV6-2/TRBV6-3
j_call: TRBJ1-2
clone_size: NA
d_call: TRBD1
cdr3_aa: CASRPTGGNRGYTF
cdr3_nt: TGTGCCAGCAGGCCTACAGGGGGGAATCGTGGCTACACCTTC

v_call: TRBV4-1
j_call: TRBJ2-1
clone_size: many
d_call: TRBD1
cdr3_aa: CASSRTGFPGDEQFF
cdr3_nt: TGCGCCAGCAGCCGGACAGGGTTCCCGGGTGATGAGCAGTTCTTC

v_call: TRBV12-3/TRBV12-4
j_call: TRBJ1-2
clone_size: NA
d_call: TRBD1
cdr3_aa: CASGSGQYPGYTF
cdr3_nt: TGTGCCAGCGGCTCGGGACAGTACCCTGGCTACACCTTC

v_call: TRBV7-8
j_call: TRBJ2-3
clone_size: once
d_call: TRBD2
cdr3_aa: CASSLRSSLPSGADTQYF
cdr3_nt: TGTGCCAGCAGCTTAAGGTCGTCGTTGCCTAGCGGCGCAGATACGCAGTATTTT

v_call: TRBV3-1
j_call: TRBJ1-1
clone_size: NA
d_call: NA
cdr3_aa: CASSQGDGTVNTEAFF
cdr3_nt: TGTGCCAGCAGCCAAGGTGATGGGACGGTGAACACTGAAGCTTTCTTT

v_call: TRBV20-1
j_call: TRBJ1-6
clone_size: many
d_call: NA
cdr3_aa: CSAFGGTGAQGSPLHF
cdr3_nt: TGCAGTGCTTTTGGGGGGACCGGGGCGCAAGGTTCACCCCTCCACTTT

v_call: TRBV30
j_call: TRBJ2-7
clone_size: NA
d_call: TRBD1
cdr3_aa: CAWSNRGHEQYF
cdr3_nt: TGTGCCTGGAGTAACAGGGGACACGAGCAGTACTTC

v_call: TRBV5-1
j_call: TRBJ1-4
clone_size: few
d_call: NA
cdr3_aa: CASSWGPAATNEKLFF
cdr3_nt: TGCGCCAGCAGCTGGGGACCGGCTGCAACTAATGAAAAACTGTTTTTT

v_call: TRBV11-1
j_call: TRBJ2-7
clone_size: few
d_call: NA
cdr3_aa: CASSLRRVPDEQYF
cdr3_nt: TGTGCCAGCAGCTTAAGGAGGGTTCCCGACGAGCAGTACTTC

v_call: TRBV3-1
j_call: TRBJ2-3
clone_size: many
d_call: NA
cdr3_aa: CASSSLGALTDTQYF
cdr3_nt: TGTGCCAGCAGCTCCCTCGGGGCCCTTACAGATACGCAGTATTTT

v_call: TRBV5-6
j_call: TRBJ2-2
clone_size: NA
d_call: NA
cdr3_aa: CASSLNTEELFF
cdr3_nt: TGTGCCAGCAGCCTGAACACCGAGGAGCTGTTTTTT

v_call: TRBV2
j_call: TRBJ2-7
clone_size: NA
d_call: TRBD1
cdr3_aa: CASTRTGGGEQYF
cdr3_nt: TGTGCCAGCACCCGGACAGGGGGAGGCGAGCAGTACTTC